These T cell receptor beta chains were read from a single sample in a study of cytomegalovirus exposure and HLA in healthy donors. Data came from immunoSEQ multiplex PCR; TCRdb stores just in-frame clones and leaves some out. The sample lists some 110,000 clones, 70% to 75% occurring once. Material for sequencing was PBMCs. These receptors came from a female donor in good health and CMV-seronegative. Both conserved end residues are part of each CDR3. D genes are given only for firm matches. A clone size is listed for some rows: how often the clone was seen (once, few, many), or a class if it is expanded.

length: 15
D: -
V: TRBV27
size: -
J: TRBJ2-7
CDR3: CASSYYGGAVYEQYF
DNA: TGTGCCAGCAGCTACTACGGAGGGGCTGTCTACGAGCAGTACTTC

length: 13
D: -
V: TRBV10-3
size: -
J: TRBJ2-3
CDR3: CAISDGGTDTQYF
DNA: TGTGCCATCAGTGACGGAGGAACAGATACGCAGTATTTT

length: 14
D: -
V: TRBV11-3
size: -
J: TRBJ1-3
CDR3: CASSLAPSRNTIYF
DNA: TGTGCCAGCAGCTTAGCCCCCTCGAGGAACACCATATATTTT

length: 13
D: TRBD1
V: TRBV27
size: -
J: TRBJ2-7
CDR3: CASSLGQGFPPYF
DNA: TGTGCCAGCAGTTTGGGACAGGGGTTTCCTCCGTACTTC

length: 13
D: -
V: TRBV5-1
size: -
J: TRBJ2-3
CDR3: CASSSLEVDTQYF
DNA: TGCGCCAGCAGCTCGCTAGAGGTAGATACGCAGTATTTT

length: 17
D: TRBD2
V: TRBV10-2
size: -
J: TRBJ2-3
CDR3: CASSESPGGPGGDTQYF
DNA: TGCGCCAGCAGTGAGTCGCCGGGAGGGCCCGGGGGGGATACGCAGTATTTT

length: 14
D: -
V: TRBV11-2
size: -
J: TRBJ2-1
CDR3: CASRRLTGKTEQFF
DNA: TGTGCCAGCAGAAGGCTCACAGGGAAAACTGAGCAGTTCTTC

length: 16
D: TRBD2
V: TRBV6-5
size: -
J: TRBJ2-5
CDR3: CASSYRGTSDRETQYF
DNA: TGTGCCAGCAGTTATCGCGGGACTAGCGATCGAGAGACCCAGTACTTC

length: 18
D: TRBD2
V: TRBV7-6
size: few
J: TRBJ2-6
CDR3: CASSLELAGGSGANVLTF
DNA: TGTGCCAGCAGCTTAGAACTAGCGGGAGGATCTGGGGCCAACGTCCTGACTTTC

length: 14
D: TRBD1
V: TRBV5-4
size: few
J: TRBJ2-2
CDR3: CASSRDSVTGELFF
DNA: TGTGCCAGCAGCAGGGACAGTGTTACCGGGGAGCTGTTTTTT

length: 13
D: -
V: TRBV5-1
size: -
J: TRBJ1-1
CDR3: CASRTVMNTEAFF
DNA: TGCGCCAGCCGGACAGTTATGAACACTGAAGCTTTCTTT

length: 16
D: -
V: TRBV2
size: -
J: TRBJ2-3
CDR3: CASTSDRASPGDTQYF
DNA: TGTGCCAGCACCTCCGACCGGGCCTCTCCGGGGGATACGCAGTATTTT

length: 15
D: TRBD2
V: TRBV9
size: -
J: TRBJ2-1
CDR3: CASSVRLAGFNEQFF
DNA: TGTGCCAGCAGCGTAAGACTAGCGGGATTCAATGAGCAGTTCTTC

length: 21
D: -
V: TRBV5-1
size: few
J: TRBJ2-1
CDR3: CASSAPHRDSSIHNLQWEQFF
DNA: TGCGCCAGCAGCGCACCGCACCGGGACTCCTCCATTCATAACTTACAATGGGAGCAGTTCTTC

length: 13
D: -
V: TRBV6-5
size: -
J: TRBJ1-4
CDR3: CAVRDISNEKLFF
DNA: TGTGCCGTCCGGGACATATCTAATGAAAAACTGTTTTTT

length: 19
D: -
V: TRBV6-1
size: -
J: TRBJ1-5
CDR3: CASSKVTKSRRPRGQPQHF
DNA: TGTGCCAGCAGTAAAGTAACCAAGTCGCGACGCCCAAGGGGACAGCCCCAGCATTTT

length: 15
D: -
V: TRBV11-2
size: -
J: TRBJ1-2
CDR3: CASSLPTRLNYGYTF
DNA: TGTGCCAGCAGCTTGCCGACAAGGCTAAACTATGGCTACACCTTC

length: 16
D: -
V: TRBV5-1
size: -
J: TRBJ1-1
CDR3: CASSLVGPGRHTEAFF
DNA: TGCGCCAGCAGCTTGGTGGGGCCGGGGAGGCACACTGAAGCTTTCTTT

length: 15
D: -
V: TRBV5-1
size: -
J: TRBJ1-2
CDR3: CASSPAAGQYYGYTF
DNA: TGCGCCAGCAGCCCGGCGGCAGGGCAGTACTATGGCTACACCTTC

length: 14
D: -
V: TRBV4-2
size: -
J: TRBJ1-1
CDR3: CASSQEEGGTEAFF
DNA: TGTGCCAGCAGCCAAGAGGAAGGCGGCACTGAAGCTTTCTTT

length: 14
D: -
V: TRBV7-9
size: -
J: TRBJ2-7
CDR3: CASSLGDLTYEQYF
DNA: TGTGCCAGCAGCTTAGGGGACTTGACCTACGAGCAGTACTTC

length: 16
D: -
V: TRBV9
size: once
J: TRBJ2-2
CDR3: CASSPLSGSTIGELFF
DNA: TGTGCCAGCAGCCCGTTAAGCGGATCTACGATCGGGGAGCTGTTTTTT

length: 18
D: TRBD1
V: TRBV18
size: -
J: TRBJ2-7
CDR3: CASSPNPGTGGPLYEQYF
DNA: TGTGCCAGCTCTCCCAACCCCGGGACAGGGGGTCCCCTCTACGAGCAGTACTTC

length: 17
D: TRBD1
V: TRBV7-9
size: -
J: TRBJ2-7
CDR3: CASSYPRLTGPSYEQYF
DNA: TGTGCCAGCAGCTACCCCAGACTGACAGGGCCCTCCTACGAGCAGTACTTC

length: 12
D: -
V: TRBV29-1
size: few
J: TRBJ2-2
CDR3: CSVQSNTGELFF
DNA: TGCAGCGTGCAGTCGAACACCGGGGAGCTGTTTTTT

length: 13
D: -
V: TRBV6-6
size: few
J: TRBJ1-4
CDR3: CASTGEGSRKLFF
DNA: TGTGCCAGCACTGGCGAGGGTTCACGAAAACTGTTTTTT

length: 15
D: -
V: TRBV30
size: -
J: TRBJ1-5
CDR3: CAWSGGDWGNQPQHF
DNA: TGTGCCTGGAGTGGGGGGGACTGGGGCAATCAGCCCCAGCATTTT

length: 13
D: TRBD1
V: TRBV30
size: -
J: TRBJ2-7
CDR3: CAWSYGTVAEQYF
DNA: TGTGCCTGGAGTTACGGGACAGTAGCCGAGCAGTACTTC

length: 13
D: -
V: TRBV7-2
size: -
J: TRBJ2-7
CDR3: CASSLGRGYEQYF
DNA: TGTGCCAGCAGCTTGGGCCGAGGGTACGAGCAGTACTTC

length: 17
D: TRBD2
V: TRBV7-2
size: -
J: TRBJ2-1
CDR3: CASSLGAGAGGQNEQFF
DNA: TGTGCCAGCAGCTTAGGGGCCGGAGCGGGAGGTCAAAATGAGCAGTTCTTC

length: 13
D: -
V: TRBV27
size: -
J: TRBJ1-5
CDR3: CASSPLGNQPQHF
DNA: TGTGCCAGCAGTCCCTTAGGCAATCAGCCCCAGCATTTT

length: 14
D: TRBD1
V: TRBV5-1
size: few
J: TRBJ2-3
CDR3: CASNGAGGADTQYF
DNA: TGCGCCAGCAATGGGGCAGGGGGCGCAGATACGCAGTATTTT

length: 12
D: -
V: TRBV29-1
size: -
J: TRBJ2-1
CDR3: CSGGTDYNEQFF
DNA: TGCAGCGGCGGGACTGACTACAATGAGCAGTTCTTC

length: 14
D: -
V: TRBV11-2
size: once
J: TRBJ1-2
CDR3: CASSSRAPTGGYTF
DNA: TGTGCCAGCAGCAGCAGAGCTCCGACGGGGGGCTACACCTTC

length: 14
D: -
V: TRBV10-3
size: -
J: TRBJ2-7
CDR3: CAISESGFTYEQYF
DNA: TGTGCCATCAGTGAGTCCGGGTTTACCTACGAGCAGTACTTC

length: 16
D: -
V: TRBV5-3
size: few
J: TRBJ1-5
CDR3: CARSLKQGNSNQPQHF
DNA: TGTGCCAGAAGCTTGAAACAGGGAAATAGCAATCAGCCCCAGCATTTT

length: 13
D: -
V: TRBV7-2
size: -
J: TRBJ1-4
CDR3: CASSFGINEKLFF
DNA: TGTGCCAGCAGCTTCGGTATTAATGAAAAACTGTTTTTT

length: 16
D: TRBD1
V: TRBV6-1
size: few
J: TRBJ1-1
CDR3: CASSELLTGRNTEAFF
DNA: TGTGCCAGCAGCGAACTCCTGACAGGGAGGAACACTGAAGCTTTCTTT

length: 15
D: TRBD2
V: TRBV11-3
size: -
J: TRBJ2-1
CDR3: CASSLTSGRGNEQFF
DNA: TGTGCCAGCAGCTTAACTAGCGGGAGGGGCAATGAGCAGTTCTTC

length: 13
D: TRBD1
V: TRBV10-3
size: -
J: TRBJ2-7
CDR3: CAVSRDRSYEQYF
DNA: TGCGCCGTAAGTCGGGACAGGTCCTACGAGCAGTACTTC

length: 13
D: -
V: TRBV28
size: -
J: TRBJ1-1
CDR3: CASSLGWNTEAFF
DNA: TGTGCCAGCAGTCTGGGCTGGAACACTGAAGCTTTCTTT

length: 14
D: TRBD1
V: TRBV11-2
size: -
J: TRBJ1-1
CDR3: CASSRTGLNTEAFF
DNA: TGTGCCAGCAGCCGGACAGGGTTGAACACTGAAGCTTTCTTT

length: 18
D: TRBD2
V: TRBV7-8
size: few
J: TRBJ2-1
CDR3: CASSFPLVSGSFENEQFF
DNA: TGTGCCAGCAGCTTTCCCCTAGTTAGCGGGAGTTTTGAAAATGAGCAGTTCTTC

length: 16
D: -
V: TRBV4-3
size: -
J: TRBJ2-3
CDR3: CASSLDSSTSTDTQYF
DNA: TGCGCCAGCAGCCTAGACTCTTCCACTAGCACAGATACGCAGTATTTT

length: 13
D: TRBD1
V: TRBV7-9
size: once
J: TRBJ1-1
CDR3: CASSFTGGTEAFF
DNA: TGTGCCAGCAGCTTTACAGGGGGCACTGAAGCTTTCTTT

length: 15
D: -
V: TRBV10-2
size: -
J: TRBJ2-5
CDR3: CASSESPGGSETQYF
DNA: TGCGCCAGCAGTGAATCTCCAGGGGGGTCGGAGACCCAGTACTTC

length: 14
D: -
V: TRBV30
size: -
J: TRBJ2-1
CDR3: CAWDFDRGGNEQFF
DNA: TGTGCCTGGGATTTCGACAGGGGAGGGAATGAGCAGTTCTTC